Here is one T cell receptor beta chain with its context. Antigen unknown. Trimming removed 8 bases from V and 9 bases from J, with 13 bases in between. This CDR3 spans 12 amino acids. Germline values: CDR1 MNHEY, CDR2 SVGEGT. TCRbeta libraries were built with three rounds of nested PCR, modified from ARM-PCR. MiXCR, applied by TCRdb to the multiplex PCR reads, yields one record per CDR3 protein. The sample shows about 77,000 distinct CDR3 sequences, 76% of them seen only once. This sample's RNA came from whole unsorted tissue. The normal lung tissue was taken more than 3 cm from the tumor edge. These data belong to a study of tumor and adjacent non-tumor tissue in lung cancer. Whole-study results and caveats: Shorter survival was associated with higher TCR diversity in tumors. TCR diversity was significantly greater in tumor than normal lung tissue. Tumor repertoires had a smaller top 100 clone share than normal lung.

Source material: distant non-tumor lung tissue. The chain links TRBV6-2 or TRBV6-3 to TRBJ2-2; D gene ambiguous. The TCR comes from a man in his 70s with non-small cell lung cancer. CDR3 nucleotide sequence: TGTGCCAGCTGTACCAAGACCTGGGAGCTGTTTTTT. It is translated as CASCTKTWELFF.